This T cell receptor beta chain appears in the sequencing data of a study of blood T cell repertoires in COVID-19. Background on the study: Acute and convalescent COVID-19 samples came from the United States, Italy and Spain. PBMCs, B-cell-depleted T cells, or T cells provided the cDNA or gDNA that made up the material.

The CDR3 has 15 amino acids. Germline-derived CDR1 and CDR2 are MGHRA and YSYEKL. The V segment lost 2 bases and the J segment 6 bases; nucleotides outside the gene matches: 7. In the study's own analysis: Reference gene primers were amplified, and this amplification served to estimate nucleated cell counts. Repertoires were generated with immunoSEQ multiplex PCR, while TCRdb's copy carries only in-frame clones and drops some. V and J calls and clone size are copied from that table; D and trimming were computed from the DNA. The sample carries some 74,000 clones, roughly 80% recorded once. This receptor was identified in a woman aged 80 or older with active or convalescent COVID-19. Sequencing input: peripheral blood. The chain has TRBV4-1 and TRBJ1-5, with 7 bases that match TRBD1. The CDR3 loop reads CASSQPQGRGQPQHF. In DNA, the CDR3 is TGCGCCAGCAGCCAACCACAGGGGCGCGGTCAGCCCCAGCATTTT.